This T cell receptor (beta chain) was captured by sequencing in a study of cytomegalovirus exposure and HLA in healthy donors. 13 Jbeta primers and 60 Vbeta primers were used for the PCR. TCRdb's copy holds only in-frame clones and misses some; the assay was immunoSEQ multiplex PCR. The sample comprises roughly 150,000 clones, roughly 88% of which are singletons, and under 2% rests with the top ten. Among the donors, all were healthy bone marrow donors. General observations from the study: Listed as cytomegalovirus-associated were over 150 TCR beta chains. Sequencing likely generated an artifact that appeared as a cluster of highly shared sequence variants.

The V and J ends lost 1 base and 1 base respectively, with 16 bases between them. From germline, CDR1 is SGHAT and CDR2 FQNNGV. The CDR3 spans 17 residues. As regards this clone: Antigen: not known.

This sequence joins TRBV11-2 and TRBJ1-1; D unclear. The clonotype was recovered from a woman aged 18-30 years in good health and CMV-seronegative. Sequenced input: PBMCs. In DNA form, the CDR3 reads TGTGCCAGCAGCTTAGTAGGAGATCTGGCCCCGAACACTGAAGCTTTCTTT. This translates into CASSLVGDLAPNTEAFF.